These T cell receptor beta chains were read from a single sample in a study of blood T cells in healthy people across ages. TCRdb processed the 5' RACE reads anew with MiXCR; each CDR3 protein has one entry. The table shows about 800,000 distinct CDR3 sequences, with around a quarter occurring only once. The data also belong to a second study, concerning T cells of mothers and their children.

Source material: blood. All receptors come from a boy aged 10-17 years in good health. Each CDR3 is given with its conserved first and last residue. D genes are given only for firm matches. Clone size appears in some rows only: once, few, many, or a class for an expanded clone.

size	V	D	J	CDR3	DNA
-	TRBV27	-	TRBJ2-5	CASSPLITRTQYF	TGTGCCAGCAGTCCACTCATTACTCGGACCCAGTACTTC
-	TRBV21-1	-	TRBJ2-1	CASSKTSGSYYWDNEQFF	TGTGCCAGCAGCAAAACTAGCGGGAGCTACTACTGGGACAATGAGCAGTTCTTC
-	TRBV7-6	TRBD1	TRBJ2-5	CASSAQGYETQYF	TGTGCCAGCAGTGCACAGGGGTACGAGACCCAGTACTTC
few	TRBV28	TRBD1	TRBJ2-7	CASRSPGQGYEQYF	TGTGCCAGCAGATCACCGGGACAGGGTTACGAGCAGTACTTC
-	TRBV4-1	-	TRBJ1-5	CASSQEWDPSNQPQHF	TGCGCCAGCAGCCAAGAATGGGATCCAAGCAATCAGCCCCAGCATTTT
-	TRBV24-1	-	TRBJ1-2	CATSDRVSDGYTF	TGTGCCACCAGTGACCGAGTATCGGATGGCTACACCTTC
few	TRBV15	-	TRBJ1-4	CATSRVGRRSATNEKLFF	TGTGCCACCAGCAGAGTGGGCCGGAGGAGTGCAACTAATGAAAAACTGTTTTTT
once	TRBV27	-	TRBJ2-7	CASSPSLQAYGQYF	TGTGCCAGCAGTCCCAGCCTGCAGGCCTACGGGCAGTACTTC
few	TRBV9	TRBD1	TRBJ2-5	CASSAGQGEETQYF	TGTGCCAGCAGCGCTGGACAGGGCGAGGAGACCCAGTACTTC
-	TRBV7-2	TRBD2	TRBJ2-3	CASSLTSGRATDTQYF	TGTGCCAGCAGCTTGACTAGCGGGAGGGCAACAGATACGCAGTATTTT
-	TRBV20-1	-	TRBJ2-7	CSASLVREQYF	TGCAGTGCTAGCCTCGTTCGCGAGCAGTACTTC
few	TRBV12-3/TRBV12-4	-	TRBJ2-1	CASSSGQPNEQFF	TGTGCCAGCAGTTCCGGACAGCCGAATGAGCAGTTCTTC
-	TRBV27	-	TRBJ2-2	CASTNSRNTGELFF	TGTGCCAGCACCAATAGCAGGAACACCGGGGAGCTGTTTTTT
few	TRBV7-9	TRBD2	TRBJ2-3	CASSFTGGGADTQYF	TGTGCCAGCAGCTTTACGGGCGGGGGGGCAGATACGCAGTATTTT
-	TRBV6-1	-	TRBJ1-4	CASSELTENEKLFF	TGTGCCAGCAGTGAGTTGACCGAAAATGAAAAACTGTTTTTT
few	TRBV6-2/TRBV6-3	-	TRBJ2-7	CASSYAGTGKGEQYF	TGTGCCAGCAGTTACGCCGGGACTGGGAAAGGCGAGCAGTACTTC
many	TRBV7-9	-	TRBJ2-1	CASSGVYNEQFF	TGTGCCAGCAGCGGAGTCTACAATGAGCAGTTCTTC
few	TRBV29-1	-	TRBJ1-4	CSVEDPATNEKLFF	TGCAGCGTTGAAGATCCCGCAACTAATGAAAAACTGTTTTTT
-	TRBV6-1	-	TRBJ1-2	CASRQGREKDHYGYTF	TGTGCCAGCAGACAGGGACGGGAAAAGGACCACTATGGCTACACCTTC
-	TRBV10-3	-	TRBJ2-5	CASTPRLQETQYF	TGTGCCTCGACCCCAAGACTACAAGAGACCCAGTACTTC
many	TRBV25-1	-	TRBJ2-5	CASSEGLGREQETQYF	TGTGCCAGCAGTGAAGGTTTGGGCAGGGAACAAGAGACCCAGTACTTC
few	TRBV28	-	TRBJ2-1	CASPPFGQGRYNEQFF	TGTGCCAGCCCCCCGTTCGGGCAGGGTCGGTACAATGAGCAGTTCTTC
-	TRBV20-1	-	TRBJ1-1	CSAQSDMNTEAFF	TGCAGTGCTCAGTCCGACATGAACACTGAAGCTTTCTTT
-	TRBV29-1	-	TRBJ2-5	CSVGLGSGETQYF	TGCAGCGTTGGTCTGGGCAGCGGGGAGACCCAGTACTTC
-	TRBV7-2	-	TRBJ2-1	CASSLVGDGGTNEQFF	TGTGCCAGCAGCTTAGTTGGGGACGGGGGAACCAATGAGCAGTTCTTC
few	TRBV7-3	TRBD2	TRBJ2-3	CASSLNLAGTSTDTQYF	TGTGCCAGCAGCTTAAACTTAGCGGGTACTAGCACAGATACGCAGTATTTT
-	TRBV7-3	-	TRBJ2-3	CASSLRGGFGTTDTQYF	TGTGCCAGCAGCTTAAGGGGTGGGTTCGGGACCACAGATACGCAGTATTTT
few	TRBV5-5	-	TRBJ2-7	CASSAPGQGHEQYF	TGTGCCAGCAGCGCTCCGGGACAAGGGCACGAGCAGTACTTC
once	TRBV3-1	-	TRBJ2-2	CASSQGTLRTGELFF	TGTGCCAGCAGCCAGGGGACCTTAAGAACCGGGGAGCTGTTTTTT
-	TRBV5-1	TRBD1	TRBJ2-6	CASSTGQVSPSGANVLTF	TGCGCCAGCAGCACGGGACAGGTTTCCCCGTCTGGGGCCAACGTCCTGACTTTC
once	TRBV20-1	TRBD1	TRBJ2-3	CSARGQGANTDTQYF	TGCAGTGCTAGAGGGCAGGGGGCTAACACAGATACGCAGTATTTT
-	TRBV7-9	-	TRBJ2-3	CDGSFAGTDTQYF	TGTGACGGCAGCTTCGCAGGCACAGATACGCAGTATTTT
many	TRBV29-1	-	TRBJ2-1	CSVGFSSYNEQFF	TGCAGCGTTGGTTTTAGCTCCTACAATGAGCAGTTCTTC
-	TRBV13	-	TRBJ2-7	CASSRTGWGARLYEQYF	TGTGCCAGCAGCCGAACCGGCTGGGGGGCGAGATTATACGAGCAGTACTTC
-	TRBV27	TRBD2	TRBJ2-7	CASSFGLAGGMDEQYF	TGTGCCAGCAGTTTCGGACTAGCGGGGGGTATGGACGAGCAGTACTTC
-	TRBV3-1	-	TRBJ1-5	CASSRTRGNQPQHF	TGTGCCAGCAGCCGCACAAGGGGCAATCAGCCCCAGCATTTT
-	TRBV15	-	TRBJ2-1	CATSRVENRRNEQFF	TGTGCCACCAGCAGAGTCGAAAACAGGCGCAATGAGCAGTTCTTC
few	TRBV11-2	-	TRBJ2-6	CASSFTSGSGANVLTF	TGTGCCAGCAGTTTCACCTCGGGCTCTGGGGCCAACGTCCTGACTTTC
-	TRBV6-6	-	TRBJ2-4	CASSYSRPTNIQYF	TGTGCCAGCAGTTACTCACGTCCGACGAACATTCAGTACTTC
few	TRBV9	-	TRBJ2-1	CASSTRLGGNNEQFF	TGTGCCAGCAGCACCCGCCTAGGGGGGAACAATGAGCAGTTCTTC